Shown below are 18 T cell receptor beta chains from a single sample sequenced in a study of T cells in Graves' hyperthyroidism and ophthalmopathy. Amplified TCR beta CDR3 regions derived from RNA transcripts. HTBI primers were the set used in a first-round RT-PCR of the TCR CDR3. TCRdb itself ran the multiplex PCR reads through MiXCR, one entry per CDR3 protein. The data contain about 300,000 distinct CDR3 sequences, roughly 15% of them seen just once; the ten biggest clones take up 7.9%. The sequencing input was blood. Every receptor here comes from a woman between 40 and 55 years old with Graves' hyperthyroidism.

This clonotype was detected ten times or more. This sequence joins TRBV27 and TRBJ2-1; unclear D gene. The length of the CDR3 is 15 residues. Trimming took 5 bases from V and 0 from J, leaving 11 bases between them. Germline values: CDR1 MNHEY, CDR2 SMNVEV (reference sequence). The CDR3 DNA is TGTGCCAGCAGTAGCAGACTTTACTCCTACAATGAGCAGTTCTTC. Translating it yields CASSSRLYSYNEQFF.

Of note for this clonotype: A much larger clone is a single base away; this may be a read error. The V and J genes are TRBV16 and TRBJ1-2; 7 bases map to TRBD1. There are 17 residues in the CDR3. Germline V gene lookup returns CDR1 KGHSY and CDR2 FQNENV. V gave up 0 bases and J gave up 4 bases; unmatched junction bases: 11. In nucleotides, the CDR3 is TGTGCCAGCAGCCAATCTGGTGACAGGGCTTCTAGCTATGGCTACACCTTC. Encoded protein: CASSQSGDRASSYGYTF.

This clonotype was observed many times. The chain has TRBV28 and TRBJ2-7; no clear D gene. In germline, CDR1 is MDHEN, CDR2 SYDVKM. The CDR3 contains 14 residues. The V end lost 7 bases, the J end lost 1 base, and 14 bases lay between the germline ends. The CDR3 DNA sequence: TGTGCCAGCACCCCTTATGGCAGTTCCTACGAGCAGTACTTC. It specifies CASTPYGSSYEQYF.

The rearrangement uses TRBV4-1 and TRBJ2-1, with D perhaps matching TRBD2 (6 bases). This CDR3 is 21 amino acids long. Trimming took off 0 bases at V and 0 bases at J, with 24 bases between the two ends. CDR1 is MGHRA, CDR2 YSYEKL, per germline. The CDR3 DNA is TGCGCCAGCAGCCAAGAAGGAGGGTCGGCCATAGCGCTGGGCTCCTACAATGAGCAGTTCTTC. Amino acids: CASSQEGGSAIALGSYNEQFF.

The sample holds many counts of this clonotype. The chain carries TRBV3-1 and TRBJ2-3; no firm D call. Deletions cut 2 bases from V and 5 bases from J, with 5 bases between. This CDR3 comprises 12 residues. Germline-derived CDR1 and CDR2 are LGHDT and YNNKEL (reference sequence). DNA for the CDR3: TGTGCCAGCAGCCAACGAGGAGATACGCAGTATTTT. It encodes CASSQRGDTQYF.

This clonotype was seen more than once but under ten times. The genes are TRBV5-1 and TRBJ2-7; D might be TRBD1 (6 bases). Trimming removed 2 bases from V and 3 bases from J, with 12 bases in between. CDR1 is SGHRS and CDR2 is YFSETQ in the germline V gene. CDR3 length equals 14 residues. CDR3 DNA: TGCGCCAGCAGCTTTGATAGAGGGGGCTACGAGCAGTACTTC. Translating gives CASSFDRGGYEQYF.

This clonotype was seen ten or more times. The V and J genes are TRBV12-3 or TRBV12-4 and TRBJ2-2; 7 bases are shared with TRBD1. The trim removed 6 bases at V and 10 bases at J, leaving 14 bases unmatched. The CDR3 extends over 15 amino acids. The CDR3 protein is CASSVWGQPEEELFF. CDR3 DNA sequence: TGTGCCAGCAGCGTATGGGGACAGCCGGAAGAGGAGCTGTTTTTT.

There are many counts of this clonotype. DNA for the CDR3: TGTGCCACCAGCAAAGGACAGGGAACCTACGAGCAGTACTTC. Translating gives CATSKGQGTYEQYF. The chain combines TRBV15 with TRBJ2-7, with 8 bases lining up with TRBD1. The CDR3 covers 14 residues. CDR1 and CDR2 (germline): LNHNV, YYDKDF (reference sequence). Unmatched junction bases numbered 4, after V lost 4 bases and J lost 2 bases.

This rearrangement joins TRBV4-1 to TRBJ2-7; D is unresolved. Germline V gives CDR1 MGHRA, CDR2 YSYEKL. The CDR3 has 16 amino acids. Trimming took off 1 base at V and 0 bases at J, with 13 bases between the two ends. In DNA form, the CDR3 reads TGCGCCAGCAGCCAAGGCTCATTCGCGCGCTCCTACGAGCAGTACTTC. Its protein is CASSQGSFARSYEQYF.

This CDR3 reads CASSHLPEPDGYTF. The CDR3 DNA follows: TGTGCCAGCAGCCACCTGCCGGAGCCTGATGGCTACACCTTC. The rearrangement links TRBV4-2 to TRBJ1-2; no definite D call. V lost 3 bases and J 6 bases, leaving 14 bases between the germline ends. This CDR3 contains 14 residues. The germline V gene has CDR1 LGHNA and CDR2 YNFKEQ.

This clonotype has only a few counts. The chain combines TRBV18 with TRBJ2-3, with a tentative D call TRBD2 (6 bases). The CDR3 loop spans 15 amino acids. The V end lost 2 bases, the J end lost 0 bases, and 9 bases lay between the germline ends. Looked up from germline, CDR1 is KGHSH and CDR2 is LQKENI. The CDR3 loop is CASSPRGTSTDTQYF. The CDR3 bases are TGTGCCAGCTCACCAAGAGGGACTAGCACAGATACGCAGTATTTT.

This clonotype was seen at least ten times. The chain uses TRBV2 and TRBJ1-2; possible D gene TRBD1, 5 bases. V shed 8 bases and J shed 6 bases, with 16 bases lying between them. This CDR3 spans 13 amino acids. The V gene's germline CDR1 is SNHLY and CDR2 FYNNEI. The CDR3 spells CASAVQGTDGYTF. CDR3 sequence (DNA): TGTGCCAGCGCAGTGCAGGGTACGGATGGCTACACCTTC.

This chain connects TRBV6-1 to TRBJ1-5, with TRBD1 matching over 9 bases. The CDR3 contains 16 residues. Germline CDR1 reads MNHNS; CDR2 reads SASEGT. Unmatched junction bases numbered 7, after V lost 5 bases and J lost 2 bases. The CDR3 spells CASSTRTGEGNQPQHF. In nucleotides, the CDR3 is TGTGCCAGCAGTACCCGGACAGGGGAGGGCAATCAGCCCCAGCATTTT.

The J gene is TRBJ2-3, the V gene TRBV11-3; D gene ambiguous. The CDR3 loop spans 12 amino acids. CDR1 is SGHNT and CDR2 is YENEEA in the germline V gene. The V gene lost 7 bases and the J gene lost 1 base, with 6 bases spanning the gap. The CDR3 here is CASNRGTDTQYF. The DNA of the CDR3 is TGTGCCAGCAACCGTGGCACAGATACGCAGTATTTT.

This clonotype was detected many times. This chain links TRBV5-1 with TRBJ1-2; 7 bases are shared with TRBD1. The CDR3 extends over 16 amino acids. V lost 3 bases, J lost 3 bases, and 11 bases stayed unmatched. Germline assignment: CDR1 SGHRS and CDR2 YFSETQ. CDR3 sequence reads: CASSYRQGLIDYGYTF. CDR3 coding DNA: TGCGCCAGCAGCTACCGACAGGGCCTTATTGACTATGGCTACACCTTC.

This clonotype was observed a few times. The chain has TRBV7-9 and TRBJ2-1, with 10 nucleotides matching TRBD2. This CDR3 is 16 amino acids long. The junction had 9 bases not matched to a gene; V was cut back by 1 base and J by 9 bases. Germline V gives CDR1 SEHNR, CDR2 FQNEAQ (reference sequence). The CDR3 loop reads CASSLGGLAGVFEQFF. For the CDR3, the DNA is TGTGCCAGCAGCTTAGGGGGCCTAGCGGGAGTTTTTGAGCAGTTCTTC. Full variable domain (rest looked up from reference TRBV7-9 and TRBJ2-1): DTGVSQNPRHKITKRGQNVTFRCDPISEHNRLYWYRQTLGQGPEFLTYFQNEAQLEKSRLLSDRFSAERPKGSFSTLEIQRTEQGDSAMYLCASSLGGLAGVFEQFFGPGTRLTVL.

This clonotype was seen repeatedly, ten times or more. J is TRBJ2-4 and V is TRBV28; D is perhaps TRBD1 (6 bases). The CDR3 covers 14 residues. V was cut by 3 bases and J by 6 bases, with 12 bases left in between. The germline V gene encodes CDR1 MDHEN and CDR2 SYDVKM. The CDR3 region is CASSFGRGGNIQYF. DNA for the CDR3: TGTGCCAGCAGTTTTGGGAGAGGGGGAAACATTCAGTACTTC.

This clonotype was found many times. V and J are TRBV7-3 and TRBJ2-2; D is unresolved. This CDR3 is built from 13 residues. The V end was cut by 2 bases, the J end by 8 bases, with 9 bases between. Germline lookup yields CDR1 SGHTA and CDR2 FQGTGA. CDR3 DNA: TGTGCCAGCAGCTTAGGGCCAGTAGGGGAGCTGTTTTTT. This translates into CASSLGPVGELFF.